This T cell receptor beta chain appears in the sequencing data of a study of T cells in Graves' hyperthyroidism and ophthalmopathy. On this clonotype itself: Its target is not known.

Fresh 10 ml peripheral blood yielded PBMCs. Study-wide results and caveats: Most thyroid clonotypes that were expanded above 0.001 also turned up in blood.

RNA transcripts served as the template for amplifying TCR beta CDR3 regions. The primer set for the first-round RT-PCR of the TCR CDR3 was HTBI. TCRdb re-called the multiplex PCR reads through MiXCR, storing one row per CDR3 protein. The data hold under 300,000 distinct CDR3 sequences, with 10% to 15% observed a single time. This CDR3 is built from 13 residues. V gave up 3 bases and J gave up 6 bases, with 13 bases separating them. The germline V gene encodes CDR1 SGDLS and CDR2 YYNGEE. The J gene is TRBJ2-7, the V gene TRBV9; D is perhaps TRBD2 (6 bases). This clonotype originated in a woman aged 25 to 39 with Graves' hyperthyroidism that later progressed to Graves' ophthalmopathy. The sample was blood. The CDR3 DNA sequence: TGTGCCAGCAGCGGAGACCCCGGGGGCGAGCAGTACTTC. Translation gives CASSGDPGGEQYF.